The clone carrying this T cell receptor (beta chain) appeared many times. Its target is not known. The J segment lost 6 bases and the V segment lost 5 bases, leaving 5 bases of the junction unmatched. The CDR3 runs 12 residues. Per germline, CDR1 SGHNT and CDR2 YYREEE (reference sequence). A single record per CDR3 protein comes from TCRdb applying MiXCR to the 5' RACE reads. The sample yields some 60,000 distinct CDR3 sequences, approximately 9.3% seen once. These data belong to a study of early T cells in non-severe SARS-CoV-2 infection. Whole-study results and caveats: Matching results from VDJdb favored anti-spike CD8 responses, leaving private and CD4 specificities undetected.

The chain employs TRBV5-4 and TRBJ2-7; 7 bases agree with TRBD2. The specimen was whole blood. This TCR came from an adult who was a healthcare worker with PCR-confirmed SARS-CoV-2 infection or an uninfected control (not recorded which). CDR3 region: CASREGTTEQYF. Written as DNA, the CDR3 is TGTGCCAGCAGGGAAGGGACTACCGAGCAGTACTTC.